This record looks at one T cell receptor beta chain sequence and its context. The source of the sample is a study of T cells in Graves' hyperthyroidism and ophthalmopathy. RNA transcripts served as the template for amplifying TCR beta CDR3 regions. The study used the HTBI primer set for a first-round RT-PCR of the TCR CDR3. TCRdb called the multiplex PCR reads again in MiXCR, with one record for every CDR3 protein. This sample has more than 550,000 distinct CDR3 sequences; approximately 15% occur once, and the top ten carry less than 20%. CDR1 is LGHDT, CDR2 YNNKEL, per germline (reference sequence). Trimming cost V 5 bases and J 4 bases, with 11 bases left between them. The CDR3 spans 13 residues.

J is TRBJ1-2 and V is TRBV3-1; a weak D match, TRBD1 (5 bases). The sample comprised blood. The clonotype originates from a man aged 50-59 years with Graves' hyperthyroidism. The DNA for the CDR3 is TGTGCCAGCAGCATGGACAACCTCTATGGCTACACCTTC. This encodes CASSMDNLYGYTF.